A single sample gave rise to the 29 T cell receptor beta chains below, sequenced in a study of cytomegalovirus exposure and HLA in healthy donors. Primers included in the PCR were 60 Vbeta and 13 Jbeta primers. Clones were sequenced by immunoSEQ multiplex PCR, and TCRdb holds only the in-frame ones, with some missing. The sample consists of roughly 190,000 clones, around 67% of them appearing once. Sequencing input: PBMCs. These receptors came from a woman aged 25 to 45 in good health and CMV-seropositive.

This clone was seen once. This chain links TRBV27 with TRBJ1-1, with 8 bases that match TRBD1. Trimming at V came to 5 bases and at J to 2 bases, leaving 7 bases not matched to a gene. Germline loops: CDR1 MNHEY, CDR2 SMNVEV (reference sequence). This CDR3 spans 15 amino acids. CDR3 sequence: CASSPPGQVNTEAFF. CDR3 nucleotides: TGTGCCAGCAGTCCTCCGGGACAGGTAAACACTGAAGCTTTCTTT.

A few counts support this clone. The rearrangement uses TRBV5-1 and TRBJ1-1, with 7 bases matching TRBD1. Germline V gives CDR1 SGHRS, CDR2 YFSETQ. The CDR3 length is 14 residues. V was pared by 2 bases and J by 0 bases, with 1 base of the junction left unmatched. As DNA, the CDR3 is TGCGCCAGCAGCTTACAGGGGATGAACACTGAAGCTTTCTTT. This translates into CASSLQGMNTEAFF.

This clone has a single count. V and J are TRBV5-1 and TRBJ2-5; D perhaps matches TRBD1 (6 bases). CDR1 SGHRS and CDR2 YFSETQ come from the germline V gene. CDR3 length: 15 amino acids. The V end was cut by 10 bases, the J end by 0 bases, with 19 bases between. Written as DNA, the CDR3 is TGCGCCGCCAAAATGGGGGCGTCGTACCAAGAGACCCAGTACTTC. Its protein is CAAKMGASYQETQYF.

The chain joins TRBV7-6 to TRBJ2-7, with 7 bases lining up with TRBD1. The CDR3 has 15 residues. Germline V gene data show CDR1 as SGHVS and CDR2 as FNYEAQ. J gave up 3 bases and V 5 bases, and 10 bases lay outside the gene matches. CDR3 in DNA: TGTGCCAGCAGCCCTAGGGGGCAGGGGTTCTACGAGCAGTACTTC. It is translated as CASSPRGQGFYEQYF.

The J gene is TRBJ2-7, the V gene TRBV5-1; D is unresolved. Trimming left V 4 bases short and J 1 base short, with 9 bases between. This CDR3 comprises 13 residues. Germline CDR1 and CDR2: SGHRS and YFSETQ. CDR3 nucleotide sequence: TGCGCCAGCAGCCCTGGAGAGTCCTACGAGCAGTACTTC. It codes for CASSPGESYEQYF.

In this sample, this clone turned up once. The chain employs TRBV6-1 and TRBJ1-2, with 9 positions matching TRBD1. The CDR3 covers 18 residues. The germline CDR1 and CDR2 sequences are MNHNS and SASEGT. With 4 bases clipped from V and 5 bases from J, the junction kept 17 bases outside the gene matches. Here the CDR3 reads CASSGLPGQGSVGYGYTF. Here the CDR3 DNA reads TGTGCCAGCAGTGGACTCCCGGGACAGGGAAGTGTAGGTTATGGCTACACCTTC.

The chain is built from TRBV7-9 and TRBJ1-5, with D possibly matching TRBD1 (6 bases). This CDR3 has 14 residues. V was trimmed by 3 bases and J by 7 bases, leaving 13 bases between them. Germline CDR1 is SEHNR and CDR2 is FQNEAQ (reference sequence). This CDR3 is CASSFAGASQPQHF. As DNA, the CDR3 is TGTGCCAGCAGCTTTGCGGGGGCTAGCCAGCCCCAGCATTTT.

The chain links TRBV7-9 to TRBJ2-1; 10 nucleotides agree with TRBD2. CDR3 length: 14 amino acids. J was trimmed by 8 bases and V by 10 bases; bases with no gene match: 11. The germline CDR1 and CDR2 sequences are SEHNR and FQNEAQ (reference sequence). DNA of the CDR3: TGTGCCACCCCGGGGCTAGCGGGAGTCGATGAGCAGTTCTTC. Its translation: CATPGLAGVDEQFF.

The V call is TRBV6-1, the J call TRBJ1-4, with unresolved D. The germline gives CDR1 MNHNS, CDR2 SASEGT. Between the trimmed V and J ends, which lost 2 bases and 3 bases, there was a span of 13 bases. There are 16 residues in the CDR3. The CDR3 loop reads CASSEWGGSPNEKLFF. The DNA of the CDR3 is TGTGCCAGCAGTGAATGGGGTGGGAGTCCTAATGAAAAACTGTTTTTT.

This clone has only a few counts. This chain's CDR3 is CASSWGQGTEAFF. The CDR3 DNA is TGCGCCAGCAGCTGGGGCCAGGGCACTGAAGCTTTCTTT. V and J are TRBV5-1 and TRBJ1-1, with D perhaps matching TRBD1 (5 bases). CDR1 is SGHRS and CDR2 is YFSETQ in the germline V gene. The germline V and J ends were trimmed by 3 bases and 4 bases, with 10 bases remaining between them. This CDR3 has 13 residues.

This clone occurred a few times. CDR3 coding DNA: TGTGCCAGCAGTGGCCTGACAGGGGACGAACTGTTTTTT. It yields the protein CASSGLTGDELFF. The V and J genes are TRBV27 and TRBJ1-4, with 8 bases lining up with TRBD1. With 5 bases clipped from V and 12 bases from J, the junction kept 8 bases outside the gene matches. The germline V gene has CDR1 MNHEY and CDR2 SMNVEV (reference sequence). The CDR3 extends over 13 amino acids.

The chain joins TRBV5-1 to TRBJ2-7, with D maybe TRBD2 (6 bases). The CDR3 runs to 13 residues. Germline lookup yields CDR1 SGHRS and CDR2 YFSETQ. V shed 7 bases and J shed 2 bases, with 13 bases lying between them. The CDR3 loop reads CASERGGTYEQYF. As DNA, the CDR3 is TGCGCCAGCGAGCGTGGGGGGACCTACGAGCAGTACTTC.

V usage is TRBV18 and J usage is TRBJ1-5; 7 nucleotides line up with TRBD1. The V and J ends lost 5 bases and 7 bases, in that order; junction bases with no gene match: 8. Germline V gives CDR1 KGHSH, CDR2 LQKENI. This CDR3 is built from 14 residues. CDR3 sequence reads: CASSTGQAGQPQHF. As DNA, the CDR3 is TGTGCCAGCTCAACCGGACAGGCGGGGCAGCCCCAGCATTTT.

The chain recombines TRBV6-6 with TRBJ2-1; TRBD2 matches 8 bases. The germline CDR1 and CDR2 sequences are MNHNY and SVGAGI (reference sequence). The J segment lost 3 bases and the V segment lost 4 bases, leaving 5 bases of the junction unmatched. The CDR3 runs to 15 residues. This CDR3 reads CASSSGLGSYNEQFF. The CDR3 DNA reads TGTGCCAGCAGTTCGGGACTAGGGAGCTACAATGAGCAGTTCTTC.

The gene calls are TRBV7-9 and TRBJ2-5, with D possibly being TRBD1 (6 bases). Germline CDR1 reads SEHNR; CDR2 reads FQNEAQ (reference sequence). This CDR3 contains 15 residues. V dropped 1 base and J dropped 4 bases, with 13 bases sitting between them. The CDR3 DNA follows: TGTGCCAGCAGCTTAGAGTTCAGGGGTCGAGAGACCCAGTACTTC. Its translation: CASSLEFRGRETQYF.

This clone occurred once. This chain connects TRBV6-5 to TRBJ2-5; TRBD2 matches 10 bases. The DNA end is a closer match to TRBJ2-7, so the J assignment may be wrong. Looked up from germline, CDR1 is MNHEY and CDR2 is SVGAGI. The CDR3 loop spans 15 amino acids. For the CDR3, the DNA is TGTGCCAGCAGTTACTCGGCTAGCGGGAGATACGAGCAGTACTTC. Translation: CASSYSASGRYEQYF.

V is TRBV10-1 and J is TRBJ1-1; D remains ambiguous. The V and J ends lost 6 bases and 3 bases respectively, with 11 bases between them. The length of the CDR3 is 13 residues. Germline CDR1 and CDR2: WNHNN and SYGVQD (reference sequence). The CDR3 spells CASSGYRDTEAFF. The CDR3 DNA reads TGCGCCAGCAGCGGGTATCGGGACACTGAAGCTTTCTTT.

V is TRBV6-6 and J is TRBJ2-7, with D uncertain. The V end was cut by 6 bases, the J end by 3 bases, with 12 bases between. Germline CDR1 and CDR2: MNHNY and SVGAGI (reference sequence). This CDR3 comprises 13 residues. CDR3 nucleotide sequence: TGTGCCAGCAGCGACGGAGAAAGCTACGAGCAGTACTTC. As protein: CASSDGESYEQYF.

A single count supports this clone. CDR3 in DNA: TGTGCCAGCAGGTCCCCGGGACAGGGCTACGAGCAGTACTTC. Protein sequence: CASRSPGQGYEQYF. The rearrangement uses TRBV6-5 and TRBJ2-5; 9 bases align to TRBD1. The J call may be faulty, since TRBJ2-7 better matches the DNA end. The CDR3 spans 14 residues. CDR1 and CDR2 (germline): MNHEY, SVGAGI.

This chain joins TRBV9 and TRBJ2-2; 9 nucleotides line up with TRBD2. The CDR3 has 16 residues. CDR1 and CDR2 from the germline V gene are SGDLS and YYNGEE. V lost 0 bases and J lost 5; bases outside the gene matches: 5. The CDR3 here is CASSVGREGETGELFF. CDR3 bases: TGTGCCAGCAGCGTAGGGCGGGAGGGGGAAACCGGGGAGCTGTTTTTT.

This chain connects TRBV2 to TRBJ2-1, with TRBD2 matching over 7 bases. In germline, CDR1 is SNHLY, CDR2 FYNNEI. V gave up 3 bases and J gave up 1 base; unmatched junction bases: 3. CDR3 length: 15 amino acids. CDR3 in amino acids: CASSDKRGSYNEQFF. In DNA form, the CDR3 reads TGTGCCAGCAGTGATAAGCGGGGTTCCTACAATGAGCAGTTCTTC. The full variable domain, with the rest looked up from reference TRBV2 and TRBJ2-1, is EPEVTQTPSHQVTQMGQEVILRCVPISNHLYFYWYRQILGQKVEFLVSFYNNEISEKSEIFDDQFSVERPDGSNFTLKIRSTKLEDSAMYFCASSDKRGSYNEQFFGPGTRLTVL.

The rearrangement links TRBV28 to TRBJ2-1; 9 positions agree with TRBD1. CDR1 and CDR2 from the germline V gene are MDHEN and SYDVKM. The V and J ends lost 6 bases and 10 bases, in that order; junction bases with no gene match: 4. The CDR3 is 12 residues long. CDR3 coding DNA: TGTGCCAGCAGGCTGGACAGGGGCGAGCAGTTCTTC. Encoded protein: CASRLDRGEQFF.

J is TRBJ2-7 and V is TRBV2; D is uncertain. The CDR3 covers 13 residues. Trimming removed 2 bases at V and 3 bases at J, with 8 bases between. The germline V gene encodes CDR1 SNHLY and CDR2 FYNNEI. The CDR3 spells CASSERQVYEQYF. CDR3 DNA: TGTGCCAGCAGTGAAAGACAAGTCTACGAGCAGTACTTC. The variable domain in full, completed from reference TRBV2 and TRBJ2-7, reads EPEVTQTPSHQVTQMGQEVILRCVPISNHLYFYWYRQILGQKVEFLVSFYNNEISEKSEIFDDQFSVERPDGSNFTLKIRSTKLEDSAMYFCASSERQVYEQYFGPGTRLTVT.

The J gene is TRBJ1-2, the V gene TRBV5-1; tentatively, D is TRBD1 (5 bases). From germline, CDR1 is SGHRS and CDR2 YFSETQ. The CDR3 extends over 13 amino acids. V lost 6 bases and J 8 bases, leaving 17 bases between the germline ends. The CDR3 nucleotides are TGCGCCAGCACCGGGGGGGGTCTGGAAGGCTACACCTTC. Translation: CASTGGGLEGYTF.

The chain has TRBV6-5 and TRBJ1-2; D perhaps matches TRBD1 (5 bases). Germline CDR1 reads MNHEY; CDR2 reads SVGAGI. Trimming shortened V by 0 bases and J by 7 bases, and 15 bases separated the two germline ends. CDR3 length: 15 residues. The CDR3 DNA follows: TGTGCCAGCAGTTACTCGATAGGCCAGGGAGGTGGCTACACCTTC. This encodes CASSYSIGQGGGYTF.

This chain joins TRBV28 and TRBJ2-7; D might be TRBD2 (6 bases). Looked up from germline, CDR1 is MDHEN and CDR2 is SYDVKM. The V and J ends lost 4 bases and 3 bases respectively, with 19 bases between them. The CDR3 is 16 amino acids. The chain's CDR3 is CASSSPLGRDYYEQYF. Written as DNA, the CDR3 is TGTGCCAGCAGTTCCCCTCTCGGGAGAGACTACTACGAGCAGTACTTC. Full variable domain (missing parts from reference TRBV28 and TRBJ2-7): DVKVTQSSRYLVKRTGEKVFLECVQDMDHENMFWYRQDPGLGLRLIYFSYDVKMKEKGDIPEGYSVSREKKERFSLILESASTNQTSMYLCASSSPLGRDYYEQYFGPGTRLTVT.

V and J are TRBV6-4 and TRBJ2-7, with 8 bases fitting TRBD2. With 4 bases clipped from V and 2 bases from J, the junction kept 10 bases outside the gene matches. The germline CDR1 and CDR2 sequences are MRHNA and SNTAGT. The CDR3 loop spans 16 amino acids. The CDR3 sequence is CASSAKAGASPYEQYF. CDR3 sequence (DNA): TGTGCCAGCAGTGCTAAAGCGGGAGCGAGCCCCTACGAGCAGTACTTC.

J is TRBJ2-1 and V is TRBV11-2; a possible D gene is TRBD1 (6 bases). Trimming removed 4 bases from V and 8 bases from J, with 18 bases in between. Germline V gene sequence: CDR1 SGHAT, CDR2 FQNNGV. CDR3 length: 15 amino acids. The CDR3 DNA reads TGTGCCAGCAGCTCAATTAGGGGGTCTTTCCATGAGCAGTTCTTC. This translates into CASSSIRGSFHEQFF.

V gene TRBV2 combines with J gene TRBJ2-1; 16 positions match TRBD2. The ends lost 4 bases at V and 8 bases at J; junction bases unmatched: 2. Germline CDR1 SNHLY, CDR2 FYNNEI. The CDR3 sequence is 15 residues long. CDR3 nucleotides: TGTGCCAGCAGTGCCGGGACTAGCGGGAGGGATGAGCAGTTCTTC. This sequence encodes CASSAGTSGRDEQFF. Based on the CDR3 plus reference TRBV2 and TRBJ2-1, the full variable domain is EPEVTQTPSHQVTQMGQEVILRCVPISNHLYFYWYRQILGQKVEFLVSFYNNEISEKSEIFDDQFSVERPDGSNFTLKIRSTKLEDSAMYFCASSAGTSGRDEQFFGPGTRLTVL.